These T cell receptor beta chains were read from a single sample in a study of cytomegalovirus exposure and HLA in healthy donors. The table came from immunoSEQ multiplex PCR; TCRdb's copy has only in-frame clones and leaves some out. The table has 100,000 to 150,000 clones, about nine tenths seen once. The sequenced material came from PBMCs. These receptors were obtained from a man aged 30-40 years in good health and CMV-seronegative. Both conserved end residues are part of each CDR3. A D gene is named only where the DNA matches it firmly.

d_call v_call cdr3_aa
. TRBV5-4 CASSLGAPSSYNEQFF
. TRBV5-6 CASSLGLRQETQYF
TRBD1 TRBV7-2 CASSPRQGGYTF
. TRBV4-3 CASSQDRGAVGTQYF
. TRBV30 CAWSLQDNEKLFF
. TRBV6-1 CASRTSEVRADIQYF
. TRBV4-2 CASSQASEADYNEKLFF
. TRBV11-1 CASSFGGSYNEQFF
. TRBV5-1 CASSLVQATNEKLFF
. TRBV5-4 CASTDLQDSHEQFF
. TRBV7-9 CASTSLGGPYEQYF
TRBD2 TRBV6-4 CASSPSGTSGGRGDTQYF
TRBD2 TRBV7-6 CASSNPRTSGSYYNEQFF
TRBD1 TRBV5-5 CASSLKETGVSRAFF
TRBD1 TRBV5-6 CASKPTGATEAFF
TRBD1 TRBV5-6 CASSSMTGFFLYEQYF
TRBD2 TRBV19 CASAQQRELGDTQYF
TRBD2 TRBV18 CASLRGMADTQYF
. TRBV6-4 CARGDQKEGYGFQETQYF
. TRBV7-7 CASSLDRGIGETQYF
TRBD2 TRBV12-5 CASGLVPWTSGPYEQYF
. TRBV9 CASSVLVEDTGELFF
. TRBV5-1 CASNKGGAYEQYF
. TRBV7-2 CASNYVPGAGETQYF
. TRBV7-2 CASSLSGAGELFF
TRBD2 TRBV6-4 CASSPGLADTGELFF
. TRBV7-3 CASSLQVGSYNEQFF
. TRBV19 CASSIGAGSGYEQYF
TRBD2 TRBV5-4 CASSLGLAGGLGNEQFF
. TRBV6-5 CASVPGGGTEAFF
TRBD1 TRBV5-1 CASSLVLGQDRLPNEKLFF
. TRBV7-2 CASSLTAQDSYEQYF
TRBD2 TRBV19 CASSSSGRARNEQFF
. TRBV30 CAWRLTGGNTIYF
. TRBV5-4 CASSQPGSSGYTF
. TRBV4-2 CASSQVSASSYNEQFF
TRBD2 TRBV19 CASTARGSGAYNEQFF
TRBD2 TRBV5-1 CASSLALAGGQETQYF
TRBD2 TRBV6-1 CASTFHPGGGETQYF
TRBD2 TRBV2 CASSERTSGRRSDTQYF
. TRBV7-9 CASNTGGTVNQPQHF
TRBD2 TRBV11-2 CASSSDLAGGPYEQYF
. TRBV9 CASSVDPGTTEAFF
TRBD2 TRBV12-5 CASGASGNTGELFF
TRBD1 TRBV2 CASRPGTGFYGYTF
TRBD1 TRBV18 CASSTNVGGEFGELFF
. TRBV19 CASSLGPFNEKLFF
. TRBV10-1 CASSESETVPREQFF
TRBD2 TRBV7-3 CASSFLGGSGPEQFF
TRBD2 TRBV5-4 CASRLAGGVIEQYF
TRBD2 TRBV2 CASSEGGGSLDEQYF
. TRBV2 CASSELRGTTYEQYF
. TRBV7-2 CASSLYGGASYNSPLHF
. TRBV5-6 CASTSRGKTGNTIYF